The following is a T cell receptor (beta chain) sequence with its context. Original methodology: Amplifying reference gene primers gave estimates of nucleated cell counts. The table came from immunoSEQ multiplex PCR; TCRdb's copy has only in-frame clones and leaves some out. That table gives V, J and clone size, and the DNA gave D and trimming. The data contain tens of thousands of clones, 70% to 90% of them singletons. The V segment lost 4 bases and the J segment 1 base; nucleotides outside the gene matches: 7. CDR1 is MNHNS and CDR2 is SASEGT in the germline V gene. The CDR3 covers 17 residues. This entry is derived from a study of blood T cell repertoires in COVID-19. Study overall: Sites in the United States, Italy and Spain provided acute and convalescent COVID-19 samples. The cDNA or gDNA used as material had been derived from T cells, B-cell-depleted T cells, or PBMCs.

The source of this sequence is a man aged 65 to 85 with acute or convalescent COVID-19. Sequenced: peripheral blood. V is TRBV6-1 and J is TRBJ2-1; 10 bases line up with TRBD2. CDR3 DNA: TGTGCCAGCAGTGGCGGGCTAGCGGGAGTTTCCTACAATGAGCAGTTCTTC. Protein: CASSGGLAGVSYNEQFF.